This T cell receptor beta chain appears in the sequencing data of a study of cytomegalovirus exposure and HLA in healthy donors. Broader study findings: In a later analysis, compared with equally common non-associated chains, HLA-associated beta chains were more expanded.

The V and J ends lost 6 bases and 3 bases respectively, with 12 bases between them. Germline loops: CDR1 LNHDA, CDR2 SQIVND (reference sequence). The length of the CDR3 is 14 residues. This clone has only a few counts. Its antigen is undetermined. This PCR relied on a set of 60 Vbeta primers and 13 Jbeta primers. The table came from immunoSEQ multiplex PCR; TCRdb's copy has only in-frame clones and leaves some out. Of under 150,000 clones in the sample, 65% to 85% are singletons; the top ten hold less than 6%. The chain employs TRBV19 and TRBJ1-3; possible D gene TRBD1, 6 bases. The TCR was taken from a woman aged 25-40 years in good health and CMV-seropositive. Sequenced material: PBMCs. CDR3 sequence reads: CASRATGFGNTIYF. The CDR3 nucleotides are TGTGCCAGTAGAGCGACAGGTTTTGGAAACACCATATATTTT.